This entry lists 17 T cell receptor beta chains sequenced from one sample in a study of T cell repertoires in cytomegalovirus infection. TCRdb passed the reads through MiXCR, listing each CDR3 protein once. The sample gives around 350,000 distinct CDR3 sequences, 18% of which show up once; around 10% is in the top ten. The specimen was PBMCs. These receptors were obtained from a human donor in good health (CMV status not recorded). Some clones in this sample may be carry-over from other donors' samples.

This clonotype has a count of ten or more. This chain connects TRBV7-2 to TRBJ2-3, with TRBD2 matching 13 bases. V dropped 5 bases and J dropped 5; count of bases not matched to a gene: 4. This CDR3 has 15 amino acids. CDR1 is SGHTA, CDR2 FQGNSA, per germline. The CDR3 sequence is CASSGTSGARDTQYF. CDR3 nucleotides: TGTGCCAGCAGCGGGACTAGCGGGGCTCGAGATACGCAGTATTTT.

This clonotype was picked up many times. The chain employs TRBV7-2 and TRBJ2-7; D is perhaps TRBD2 (6 bases). The germline V gene has CDR1 SGHTA and CDR2 FQGNSA. The CDR3 is 15 amino acids. The ends were cut back, 2 bases at V and 2 bases at J, with 13 bases in the middle. CDR3 amino acids: CASSLSPGGAYEQYF. The CDR3 DNA follows: TGTGCCAGCAGCTTATCTCCAGGAGGGGCCTACGAGCAGTACTTC.

About this clonotype: With a much larger clone just one base away, this may be a read error. The chain is built from TRBV7-6 and TRBJ2-3; 9 nucleotides agree with TRBD1. In germline, CDR1 is SGHVS, CDR2 FNYEAQ. The V gene end was trimmed by 5 bases and the J gene end by 1 base; junction bases not matched to a gene: 10. This CDR3 region has 17 residues. Written as DNA, the CDR3 is TGTGCCAGCAGCGTAGAGACCGGGACAGGGCGCACAGATACGCAGTATTTT. As protein: CASSVETGTGRTDTQYF.

Only a few counts were recorded for this clonotype. This rearrangement joins TRBV6-5 to TRBJ1-1; TRBD1 aligns across 9 bases. The CDR3 covers 13 residues. Germline-derived CDR1 and CDR2 are MNHEY and SVGAGI. The V and J ends lost 5 bases and 7 bases, in that order; junction bases with no gene match: 5. Here the CDR3 DNA reads TGTGCCAGCAGTCGAGGGACAGGGAATGAAGCTTTCTTT. The encoded protein is CASSRGTGNEAFF.

This clonotype was observed a few times. The V call is TRBV20-1, the J call TRBJ1-4, with 9 bases that match TRBD1. The CDR3 contains 15 residues. Germline V gene lookup returns CDR1 DFQATT and CDR2 SNEGSKA (reference sequence). V trimming: 2 bases; J trimming: 6 bases; junction bases outside the gene matches: 7. The CDR3 DNA sequence: TGCAGTGCTAGATGGCCGGGACAGGGATATGAAAAACTGTTTTTT. Protein sequence: CSARWPGQGYEKLFF.

This clonotype was counted a few times. The chain has TRBV20-1 and TRBJ2-5, with D tentatively TRBD2 (6 bases). The CDR3 runs 15 residues. Germline CDR1 DFQATT, CDR2 SNEGSKA (reference sequence). V was trimmed by 0 bases and J by 4 bases, leaving 15 bases between them. In DNA form, the CDR3 reads TGCAGTGCTAGAGATCTTTTAGTAGCGGCAGAGACCCAGTACTTC. Translated, it gives CSARDLLVAAETQYF.

This clonotype was counted only a few times. This chain joins TRBV19 and TRBJ2-7; 7 nucleotides match TRBD1. The germline V gene encodes CDR1 LNHDA and CDR2 SQIVND (reference sequence). The CDR3 covers 14 residues. The V gene end was trimmed by 4 bases and the J gene end by 0 bases; junction bases not matched to a gene: 3. CDR3 DNA: TGTGCCAGTAGTAGTGGGACAGCCTCCTACGAGCAGTACTTC. Translated: CASSSGTASYEQYF.

This clonotype was seen only a few times. This chain connects TRBV5-1 to TRBJ2-1; 9 bases are shared with TRBD2. Germline V gene sequence: CDR1 SGHRS, CDR2 YFSETQ. With V trimmed by 0 bases and J by 8 bases, 9 bases remained unmatched. The CDR3 extends over 16 amino acids. Here the CDR3 reads CASSLAAGGPEYEQFF. DNA of the CDR3: TGCGCCAGCAGCTTGGCCGCGGGAGGGCCTGAGTATGAGCAGTTCTTC.

This clonotype was observed many times. V gene TRBV6-1 combines with J gene TRBJ1-1, with no clear D. V was cut by 4 bases and J by 1 base, with 10 bases left in between. This CDR3 is built from 14 residues. Germline CDR1 is MNHNS and CDR2 is SASEGT. CDR3 amino acids: CASSGRAKNTEAFF. CDR3 DNA sequence: TGTGCCAGCAGTGGGCGGGCGAAGAACACTGAAGCTTTCTTT.

The sample holds a few counts of this clonotype. This sequence joins TRBV20-1 and TRBJ1-1; 9 bases match TRBD1. Germline values: CDR1 DFQATT, CDR2 SNEGSKA (reference sequence). Losses at the gene ends were 5 bases for V and 7 bases for J; bases not matched to a gene: 17. The CDR3 is made up of 16 amino acids. Written as DNA, the CDR3 is TGCAGTGCTCTTCGATTAAACCGGGACAGGGTGGGTGAAGCTTTCTTT. Translation gives CSALRLNRDRVGEAFF.

This clonotype showed up just a few times. The chain carries TRBV24-1 and TRBJ2-3; weak D call: TRBD2 (6 bases). The CDR3 loop spans 14 amino acids. Germline values: CDR1 KGHDR, CDR2 SFDVKD. V lost 6 bases, J lost 6 bases, and 15 bases lay in between. Here the CDR3 reads CATSSEGQVDTQYF. In DNA, the CDR3 is TGTGCCACCAGTTCGGAGGGGCAAGTGGATACGCAGTATTTT.

This chain joins TRBV12-3 or TRBV12-4 and TRBJ2-7, with D possibly being TRBD1 (6 bases). Trimming pared 7 bases from V and 6 bases from J, leaving 16 bases between. The CDR3 is made up of 13 amino acids. CDR3 DNA sequence: TGTGCCAGCACCGGGGCCGCCAGGGGCGAGCAGTACTTC. Protein: CASTGAARGEQYF.

CDR3 bases: TGTGCCAGCAGCTCTGAGAGCAATCAGCCCCAGCATTTT. Protein: CASSSESNQPQHF. The chain joins TRBV7-9 to TRBJ1-5; D gene uncertain. Per germline, CDR1 SEHNR and CDR2 FQNEAQ (reference sequence). This CDR3 is built from 13 residues. The V end lost 4 bases, the J end lost 1 base, and 5 bases lay between the germline ends.

The chain carries TRBV7-8 and TRBJ1-5; maybe TRBD1 (6 bases). Germline V gene lookup returns CDR1 SGHVS and CDR2 FQNEAQ. CDR3 length: 17 residues. Trimming took 4 bases from V and 2 from J, leaving 18 bases between them. In DNA form, the CDR3 reads TGTGCCAGCAGCTCCACAGAGGGGGGTGGACGCAATCAGCCCCAGCATTTT. Its translation: CASSSTEGGGRNQPQHF.

In its sample, this clonotype was seen a few times. The chain links TRBV6-6 to TRBJ2-7, with D perhaps TRBD2 (5 bases). V lost 5 bases and J lost 5, with 16 bases in between. The CDR3 has 14 amino acids. Germline V lookup: CDR1 MNHNY, CDR2 SVGAGI (reference sequence). CDR3 sequence: CASSPAKDGNEQYF. The CDR3 DNA is TGTGCCAGCAGTCCAGCCAAAGACGGGAACGAGCAGTACTTC.

The chain has TRBV4-1 and TRBJ2-1; D is ambiguous. This CDR3 has 15 residues. Germline assignment: CDR1 MGHRA and CDR2 YSYEKL. Trimming pared 1 base from V and 4 bases from J, leaving 11 bases between. CDR3 in amino acids: CASSQVLKGYNEQFF. CDR3 DNA sequence: TGCGCCAGCAGCCAAGTATTGAAGGGATACAATGAGCAGTTCTTC.

This clonotype was seen a handful of times. The chain uses TRBV7-2 and TRBJ2-5; TRBD2 aligns across 8 bases. This CDR3 region has 15 residues. V lost 7 bases to trimming and J lost 4 bases; unmatched junction nucleotides: 11. Germline-derived CDR1 and CDR2 are SGHTA and FQGNSA. CDR3 in amino acids: CASTPGTSRRETQYF. DNA for the CDR3: TGTGCCAGCACCCCCGGGACTAGTCGCCGAGAGACCCAGTACTTC.